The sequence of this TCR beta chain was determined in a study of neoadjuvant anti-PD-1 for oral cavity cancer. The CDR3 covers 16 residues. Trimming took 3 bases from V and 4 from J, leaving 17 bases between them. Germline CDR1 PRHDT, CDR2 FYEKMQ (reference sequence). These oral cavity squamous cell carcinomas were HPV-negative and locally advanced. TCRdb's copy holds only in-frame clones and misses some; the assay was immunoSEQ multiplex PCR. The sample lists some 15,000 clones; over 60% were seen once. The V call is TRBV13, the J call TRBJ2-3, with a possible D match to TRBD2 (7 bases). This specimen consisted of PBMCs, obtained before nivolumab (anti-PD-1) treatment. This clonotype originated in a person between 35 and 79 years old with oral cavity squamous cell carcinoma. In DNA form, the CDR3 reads TGTGCCAGCAGCTTGACGAGGGGGGGCCCGCCAGATACGCAGTATTTT. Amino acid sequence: CASSLTRGGPPDTQYF.